The source of this T cell receptor (beta chain) is a study of blood T cells in healthy people across ages. Germline loops: CDR1 SGDLS, CDR2 YYNGEE. The CDR3 runs to 15 residues. J was trimmed by 6 bases and V by 3 bases; bases with no gene match: 12. A J-beta primer mix and a sample-barcoded 5' primer were used in a second PCR of roughly 7 to 12 cycles. Each cDNA molecule was tagged by a template-switch adaptor that had 12 random nucleotides. Each CDR3 protein gets one entry after TCRdb re-called the 5' RACE reads with MiXCR. The table shows roughly 1 million distinct CDR3 sequences, with under 30% occurring only once. Study-wide results and limits: Without sorted subsets, naive and antigen-experienced compartments could not be conclusively compared. Whereas aged donors had fewer naive CD4+ cells, long-lived donors had more of them and higher diversity.

In this sample, this clonotype turned up many times. The antigen is not known. The sample was also reused in another study, on T cells of mothers and their children. As reported in that work: Compared with unrelated pairs, related mother-child pairs had slightly higher, non-significant overlap.

The sample comprised blood. J is TRBJ2-7 and V is TRBV9; 7 bases map to TRBD1. The TCR was taken from a girl aged 2-10 years in good health. This chain's CDR3 is CASSAQQGPRFEQYF. CDR3 in DNA: TGTGCCAGCAGCGCCCAACAGGGGCCGCGTTTCGAGCAGTACTTC. Supplemented by reference TRBV9 and TRBJ2-7, the full variable domain reads DSGVTQTPKHLITATGQRVTLRCSPRSGDLSVYWYQQSLDQGLQFLIQYYNGEERAKGNILERFSAQQFPDLHSELNLSSLELGDSALYFCASSAQQGPRFEQYFGPGTRLTVT.